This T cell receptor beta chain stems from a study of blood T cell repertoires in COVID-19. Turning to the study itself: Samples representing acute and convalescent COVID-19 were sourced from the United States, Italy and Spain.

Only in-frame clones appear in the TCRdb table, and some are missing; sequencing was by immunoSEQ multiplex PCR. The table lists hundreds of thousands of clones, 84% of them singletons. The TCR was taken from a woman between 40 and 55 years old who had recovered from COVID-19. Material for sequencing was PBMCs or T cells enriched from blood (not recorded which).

CDR3 nucleotides: TGCGCCAGCAGCTCAGACAGGGTGGGCTACGAGCAGTACTTC. This gives the protein CASSSDRVGYEQYF. The V and J genes are TRBV5-1 and TRBJ2-7; TRBD1 matches at 7 bases. The CDR3 is 14 residues long. Germline lookup yields CDR1 SGHRS and CDR2 YFSETQ. The junction had 6 bases not matched to a gene; V was cut back by 3 bases and J by 3 bases.